This T cell receptor (beta chain) was recovered during a study of shared clonotypes between healthy human individuals. Measured with immunoSEQ multiplex PCR; TCRdb has only the in-frame clones, and not every one. The sample records about 1 million clones, about 75% being singletons. Looked up from germline, CDR1 is MGHRA and CDR2 is YSYEKL. This CDR3 spans 15 amino acids. V was trimmed by 2 bases and J by 1 base, leaving 12 bases between them. Sequences were obtained from memory CD4+ T cells sorted from blood. Subset here: CD45RA-negative fraction. The chain is built from TRBV4-1 and TRBJ2-7; D unresolved. The receptor's source is a man aged 18 to 29 in good health. CDR3 sequence: CASSQPGWASYEQYF. The DNA of the CDR3 is TGCGCCAGCAGCCAACCCGGTTGGGCTTCCTACGAGCAGTACTTC.